The rows below give T cell receptor beta chains drawn from one sample of a study. TCRdb analysed the 5' RACE reads with MiXCR anew, one entry per CDR3 protein. The repertoire includes about 9,800 distinct CDR3 sequences, approximately 24% of them detected once, and more than 2.5% sits in the top ten. Sequencing input: Tregs sorted from blood. The receptors derive from a female donor with breast cancer. The conserved cysteine and the conserved F or W are not part of the CDR3 here.

v_call,cdr3_length,j_call,cdr3_aa
TRBV5-5,9,TRBJ1-1,ASSEDLEAF
TRBV5-6,10,TRBJ2-7,ASSLGANEQY
TRBV20-1,12,TRBJ1-5,SARAFTGNQPQH
TRBV5-1,13,TRBJ2-7,ASSTSGTTSYEQY
TRBV29-1,12,TRBJ2-7,SVEGFGTPYEQY
TRBV7-9,11,TRBJ2-1,ASRMDSSYEQF
TRBV6-5,14,TRBJ1-1,ASSYLPTGANTEAF
TRBV25-1,14,TRBJ2-1,ASSGLWLEGWREQF
TRBV5-1,13,TRBJ2-1,ASRPSGRDYNEQF
TRBV5-1,13,TRBJ2-5,ASSFLQTPQETQY
TRBV5-1,14,TRBJ2-1,ASSFGSGGSYNEQF
TRBV6-5,13,TRBJ2-1,ASSRDFRNYNEQF
TRBV7-7,12,TRBJ2-5,ASSLGQEEETQY
TRBV20-1,8,TRBJ2-1,SAIQNEQF
TRBV5-1,13,TRBJ2-1,ASSPGTSRLNEQF
TRBV15,12,TRBJ2-1,ATSPRGSGGEQF
TRBV4-2,12,TRBJ2-1,ASSPGGTYNEQF
TRBV19,9,TRBJ1-1,ATTRWGDAF
TRBV5-1,10,TRBJ1-1,ASSLRGDRAF
TRBV20-1,11,TRBJ2-7,GATQGVAYEQY
TRBV12-3/TRBV12-4,11,TRBJ1-5,ASSFRLNQPQH
TRBV6-5,12,TRBJ2-1,ASSAPTGGNEQF
TRBV20-1,16,TRBJ2-5,SAQGYGALAVLQETQY
TRBV4-1,12,TRBJ2-7,ASSQKTGTYEQY
TRBV19,12,TRBJ2-7,ASSLEDSHYEQY
TRBV12-3/TRBV12-4,13,TRBJ2-7,ASSSPRTVTYEQY
TRBV28,14,TRBJ1-5,ASSLEVTDSNQPQH
TRBV6-1,13,TRBJ1-5,ASSELGTGGQPQH
TRBV5-1,14,TRBJ2-7,ASRFGGTSGAYEQY
TRBV4-1,17,TRBJ2-3,ASNLGLGSGRQYTDTQY
TRBV6-2/TRBV6-3,14,TRBJ2-4,ASRQGTERGINIQY
TRBV6-1,11,TRBJ2-3,ASQGTRSDTQY
TRBV20-1,7,TRBJ1-5,SAKFLQH
TRBV6-1,13,TRBJ1-5,ASRLGQGGNQPQH
TRBV20-1,15,TRBJ2-2,SARDSRAGFDTGELF
TRBV5-1,12,TRBJ1-5,ASSLVGEGQPQH
TRBV25-1,11,TRBJ1-1,ASTWGLNTEAF
TRBV7-9,13,TRBJ2-2,ASSFAGANTGELF
TRBV12-3/TRBV12-4,12,TRBJ2-7,ASSFIQGPYEQY
TRBV4-1,12,TRBJ1-5,ASEQVYSNQPQH
TRBV2,13,TRBJ2-1,ASSLAGAYYNEQF
TRBV24-1,13,TRBJ2-1,ATSERTSDYNEQF